These 23 T cell receptor beta chains were all obtained from the same sample, sequenced in a study of early T cells in non-severe SARS-CoV-2 infection. MiXCR, applied by TCRdb to the 5' RACE reads, yields one record per CDR3 protein. In the table there are tens of thousands of distinct CDR3 sequences, about an eighth of which are singletons. The sample comprised whole blood. These receptors were collected from an adult who was a healthcare worker with PCR-confirmed SARS-CoV-2 infection or an uninfected control (not recorded which).

The V and J genes are TRBV25-1 and TRBJ2-7; D possibly uses TRBD1 or TRBD2 (5 bases each). Between the trimmed V and J ends, which lost 6 bases and 2 bases, there was a span of 14 bases. The CDR3 consists of 14 residues. In germline, CDR1 is MGHDK, CDR2 SYGVNS. CDR3 amino acids: CASSVGGPPYEQYF. The CDR3 DNA reads as TGTGCCAGCAGCGTTGGGGGACCGCCCTACGAGCAGTACTTC.

This clonotype was counted ten times or more. V and J are TRBV3-1 and TRBJ1-1; D gene unclear. With 2 bases removed from V and 1 base from J, the gap between germline ends came to 8 bases. Germline values: CDR1 LGHDT, CDR2 YNNKEL (reference sequence). This CDR3 spans 14 amino acids. The CDR3 bases are TGTGCCAGCAGCCAACACTCCACGAACACTGAAGCTTTCTTT. This gives the protein CASSQHSTNTEAFF.

This clonotype was observed a handful of times. The gene calls are TRBV10-2 and TRBJ2-1; D is perhaps TRBD1 or TRBD2 (6 bases each). Trimming left V 2 bases short and J 5 bases short, with 7 bases between. CDR1 and CDR2 from the germline V gene are WSHSY and SAAADI. This CDR3 comprises 13 residues. The CDR3 protein is CASSERGDNEQFF. The CDR3, as DNA: TGCGCCAGCAGTGAGAGGGGGGACAATGAGCAGTTCTTC.

This clonotype was counted ten times or more. This chain joins TRBV20-1 and TRBJ2-3, with 7 bases that match TRBD1. V lost 4 bases and J lost 4; bases outside the gene matches: 5. This CDR3 has 13 residues. Germline lookup yields CDR1 DFQATT and CDR2 SNEGSKA (reference sequence). This chain's CDR3 is CSATRQGSDTQYF. The CDR3, as DNA: TGCAGTGCTACAAGACAGGGATCAGATACGCAGTATTTT.

This clonotype showed up many times. This chain links TRBV7-6 with TRBJ2-7, with D possibly TRBD2 on 6 matching bases. This CDR3 contains 13 residues. Germline-derived CDR1 and CDR2 are SGHVS and FNYEAQ. V was pared by 5 bases and J by 6 bases, with 14 bases between. In DNA, the CDR3 is TGTGCCAGCAGCCCTGGGGGGTTTTCCGAGCAGTACTTC. Translation: CASSPGGFSEQYF.

The sample holds many counts of this clonotype. The J gene is TRBJ2-3, the V gene TRBV20-1; D not resolved. The CDR3 totals 12 residues. Germline CDR1 reads DFQATT; CDR2 reads SNEGSKA (reference sequence). V shed 3 bases and J shed 9 bases, with 13 bases lying between them. Here the CDR3 reads CSASDWQITQYF. The CDR3 DNA follows: TGCAGTGCTAGTGACTGGCAGATAACGCAGTATTTT.

Only a few counts were recorded for this clonotype. The rearrangement uses TRBV12-3 or TRBV12-4 and TRBJ1-2; 9 nucleotides agree with TRBD1. The V segment lost 3 bases and the J segment 7 bases; nucleotides outside the gene matches: 6. This CDR3 spans 14 amino acids. The CDR3 sequence is CASSFKRTGVGYTF. The DNA for the CDR3 is TGTGCCAGCAGTTTTAAGAGGACAGGGGTTGGCTACACCTTC.

The V call is TRBV12-3 or TRBV12-4, the J call TRBJ2-7; a possible D gene is TRBD2 (6 bases). There are 15 residues in the CDR3. With 6 bases removed from V and 4 bases from J, the gap between germline ends came to 19 bases. The CDR3 nucleotides read TGTGCCAGCAGAGAAAGGGACTCCCCGGTTTACGAGCAGTACTTC. Translated: CASRERDSPVYEQYF.

The rearrangement joins TRBV20-1 to TRBJ2-2; D gene ambiguous. The CDR3 runs to 12 residues. Germline V gene data show CDR1 as DFQATT and CDR2 as SNEGSKA (reference sequence). Trimming removed 2 bases at V and 2 bases at J, with 3 bases between. The CDR3 nucleotides read TGCAGTGCTAGATATAACACCGGGGAGCTGTTTTTT. It translates to CSARYNTGELFF.

The genes are TRBV11-2 and TRBJ2-5, with a weak D call TRBD2 (5 bases). Deletions cut 5 bases from V and 4 bases from J, with 11 bases between. Looked up from germline, CDR1 is SGHAT and CDR2 is FQNNGV. The length of the CDR3 is 13 residues. CDR3 region: CASSQEALETQYF. CDR3 DNA: TGTGCCAGCAGCCAGGAGGCCCTAGAGACCCAGTACTTC.

In this sample, this clonotype turned up many times. This chain joins TRBV30 and TRBJ2-7, with D perhaps assigned TRBD1 or TRBD2 (5 bases each). CDR1 is GTSNPN and CDR2 is SVGIG in the germline V gene (reference sequence). This CDR3 contains 13 residues. The V end lost 5 bases, the J end lost 2 bases, and 13 bases lay between the germline ends. The DNA of the CDR3 is TGTGCCTGGGTCGGGGCGATCCCCTACGAGCAGTACTTC. It codes for CAWVGAIPYEQYF.

In its sample, this clonotype was seen many times. This chain uses TRBV7-2 with TRBJ2-3; D is undetermined. The germline V gene encodes CDR1 SGHTA and CDR2 FQGNSA. With 1 base removed from V and 2 bases from J, the gap between germline ends came to 7 bases. The CDR3 runs 14 residues. The DNA for the CDR3 is TGTGCCAGCAGCTTAGGGGCCTACACAGATACGCAGTATTTT. As protein: CASSLGAYTDTQYF.

The table lists this clonotype with many counts. The gene calls are TRBV4-1 and TRBJ1-1; no definite D call. This CDR3 region has 15 residues. From germline, CDR1 is MGHRA and CDR2 YSYEKL. V was cut by 0 bases and J by 0 bases, with 8 bases left in between. The CDR3 loop reads CASSQDFRVNTEAFF. CDR3 sequence (DNA): TGCGCCAGCAGCCAAGACTTTCGGGTGAACACTGAAGCTTTCTTT.

The chain joins TRBV6-5 to TRBJ2-7; a weak D match, TRBD1 (5 bases). The CDR3 sequence is 16 residues long. Trimming took off 7 bases at V and 0 bases at J, with 19 bases between the two ends. Germline lookup yields CDR1 MNHEY and CDR2 SVGAGI. CDR3 in amino acids: CASTKEGVKGSYEQYF. For the CDR3, the DNA is TGTGCCAGCACCAAAGAAGGGGTGAAGGGCTCCTACGAGCAGTACTTC.

The J gene is TRBJ2-7, the V gene TRBV5-4; TRBD1 aligns across 11 bases. Looked up from germline, CDR1 is SGHNT and CDR2 is YYREEE (reference sequence). With V trimmed by 2 bases and J by 3 bases, 4 bases remained unmatched. The CDR3 totals 15 residues. The chain's CDR3 is CASSFGQGAYYEQYF. In DNA, the CDR3 is TGTGCCAGCAGCTTCGGACAGGGGGCATACTACGAGCAGTACTTC. The complete variable domain, with remaining parts taken from reference TRBV5-4 and TRBJ2-7, reads ETGVTQSPTHLIKTRGQQVTLRCSSQSGHNTVSWYQQALGQGPQFIFQYYREEENGRGNFPPRFSGLQFPNYSSELNVNALELDDSALYLCASSFGQGAYYEQYFGPGTRLTVT.

The genes are TRBV20-1 and TRBJ2-1; 12 bases agree with TRBD2. Germline trimming cut 3 bases from V and 4 bases from J; bases unmatched to any gene: 7. This CDR3 has 16 residues. Looked up from germline, CDR1 is DFQATT and CDR2 is SNEGSKA (reference sequence). CDR3: CSASTRTSGEYNEQFF. The CDR3 DNA reads as TGCAGTGCTAGTACCCGGACTAGCGGGGAATACAATGAGCAGTTCTTC.

This clonotype showed up many times. The chain combines TRBV10-3 with TRBJ2-2; unclear D gene. Germline-derived CDR1 and CDR2 are ENHRY and SYGVKD. V lost 2 bases and J lost 1, with 2 bases in between. The CDR3 has 13 residues. The CDR3 region is CAISEGNTGELFF. CDR3 nucleotides: TGTGCCATCAGTGAGGGGAACACCGGGGAGCTGTTTTTT.

CDR3 amino acids: CASSRREGNEQYF. The CDR3, as DNA: TGTGCCAGCAGCCGGCGCGAGGGCAACGAGCAGTACTTC. V is TRBV7-8 and J is TRBJ2-7; tentative D call: TRBD2 (5 bases). V dropped 5 bases and J dropped 5 bases, with 13 bases sitting between them. From germline, CDR1 is SGHVS and CDR2 FQNEAQ. The length of the CDR3 is 13 residues.

This clonotype was observed many times. The chain recombines TRBV5-5 with TRBJ2-7, with TRBD2 matching over 8 bases. Germline CDR1 SGHKS, CDR2 YYEKEE (reference sequence). The CDR3 has 18 residues. V shed 3 bases and J 4 bases; nucleotides not matched to a gene: 18. The CDR3 sequence is CASSSLRAGGDSGYEQYF. CDR3 nucleotides: TGTGCCAGCAGCTCCCTTCGGGCGGGGGGCGACTCGGGATACGAGCAGTACTTC. The whole variable domain, remainder taken from reference TRBV5-5 and TRBJ2-7, is DAGVTQSPTHLIKTRGQQVTLRCSPISGHKSVSWYQQVLGQGPQFIFQYYEKEERGRGNFPDRFSARQFPNYSSELNVNALLLGDSALYLCASSSLRAGGDSGYEQYFGPGTRLTVT.

This clonotype was picked up a small number of times. The CDR3 DNA is TGTGCCAGCAGCCGTGTCGGGGCGGGAGGGGAGACCCAGTACTTC. Translated: CASSRVGAGGETQYF. The chain couples TRBV7-9 to TRBJ2-5; 9 nucleotides line up with TRBD2. Germline CDR1 is SEHNR and CDR2 is FQNEAQ (reference sequence). There are 15 residues in the CDR3. J gave up 5 bases and V 5 bases, and 9 bases lay outside the gene matches.

V and J are TRBV10-3 and TRBJ2-2, with 13 bases matching TRBD2. With V trimmed by 10 bases and J by 2 bases, 10 bases remained unmatched. The germline CDR1 and CDR2 sequences are ENHRY and SYGVKD. The CDR3 length is 17 residues. The CDR3 bases are TGTGCCACCCAAGGACTAGCGGGAGAGACCAACACCGGGGAGCTGTTTTTT. Amino acid sequence: CATQGLAGETNTGELFF.

This clonotype was counted only a few times. The rearrangement links TRBV20-1 to TRBJ2-3, with 10 bases that match TRBD2. The CDR3 length is 16 residues. V shed 4 bases, J shed 2 bases, and the junction held 9 bases outside the gene matches. Germline values: CDR1 DFQATT, CDR2 SNEGSKA (reference sequence). The chain's CDR3 is CSAMGTSDLYTDTQYF. The CDR3 DNA sequence: TGCAGTGCTATGGGGACTAGCGACCTATACACAGATACGCAGTATTTT.

The chain carries TRBV12-3 or TRBV12-4 and TRBJ2-6, with D unclear. The CDR3 is made up of 17 amino acids. V lost 3 bases, J lost 0 bases, and 12 bases lay in between. The CDR3 region has the DNA TGTGCCAGCAGTTTTACCAGTCGACCCTCTGGGGCCAACGTCCTGACTTTC. Its translation: CASSFTSRPSGANVLTF.